Below, 18 T cell receptor beta chains from the same sample are listed, as sequenced in a study of T cells and Merkel cell carcinoma outcomes. Generated by immunoSEQ multiplex PCR, the TCRdb table keeps only in-frame clones and is missing some. The sample has 1,800 or so clones; approximately 92% are singletons. What was sequenced was tumor tissue from Merkel cell carcinoma. The receptors stem from a human donor with Merkel cell carcinoma.

This clone was counted a single time. This chain links TRBV30 with TRBJ1-2, with a weak D call TRBD1 (6 bases). The V end was cut by 4 bases, the J end by 4 bases, with 16 bases between. The CDR3 sequence is 14 residues long. Germline assignment: CDR1 GTSNPN and CDR2 SVGIG (reference sequence). The CDR3 nucleotides are TGTGCCTGGAAGCGGGGCAGGGGTCTCTATGGCTACACCTTC. Amino acid sequence: CAWKRGRGLYGYTF.

CDR3 protein: CASGETGSSGETQYF. The CDR3 coding sequence is TGTGCCAGCGGAGAGACAGGGAGCTCCGGAGAGACCCAGTACTTC. The V gene is TRBV6-5, the J gene TRBJ2-5, with 7 bases identical to TRBD1. Unmatched junction bases numbered 13, after V lost 8 bases and J lost 4 bases. CDR1 and CDR2 from the germline V gene are MNHEY and SVGAGI. CDR3 length equals 15 residues.

The chain employs TRBV7-2 and TRBJ2-5; D is perhaps TRBD2 (6 bases). This CDR3 region has 16 residues. V was shortened by 0 bases and J by 5 bases, with 16 bases between the two germline ends. The germline gives CDR1 SGHTA, CDR2 FQGNSA. The CDR3 nucleotides read TGTGCCAGCAGCTTAGCCGGAGGAGGGGTCCAGGAGACCCAGTACTTC. Translating it yields CASSLAGGGVQETQYF.

This chain uses TRBV6-1 with TRBJ2-2; D unclear. CDR3 length equals 13 residues. Per germline, CDR1 MNHNS and CDR2 SASEGT. V shed 2 bases and J shed 5 bases, with 6 bases lying between them. The CDR3 spells CASSESRTGELFF. CDR3 DNA sequence: TGTGCCAGCAGTGAATCTAGGACCGGGGAGCTGTTTTTT.

Concerning this clone itself: The identical CDR3 is also encoded by other nucleotide sequences in the sample. The genes are TRBV28 and TRBJ1-1; TRBD1 might be the D (5 bases). The CDR3 is 13 residues long. Germline V lookup: CDR1 MDHEN, CDR2 SYDVKM. Trimming took 3 bases from V and 3 from J, leaving 8 bases between them. The CDR3 bases are TGTGCCAGCAGTTTGGGCAGGGACACTGAAGCTTTCTTT. Protein sequence: CASSLGRDTEAFF. The variable domain in full, completed from reference TRBV28 and TRBJ1-1, reads DVKVTQSSRYLVKRTGEKVFLECVQDMDHENMFWYRQDPGLGLRLIYFSYDVKMKEKGDIPEGYSVSREKKERFSLILESASTNQTSMYLCASSLGRDTEAFFGQGTRLTVV.

V and J are TRBV6-4 and TRBJ2-1, with 7 bases identical to TRBD1. Germline V gives CDR1 MRHNA, CDR2 SNTAGT. The CDR3 is 15 residues long. The J segment lost 2 bases and the V segment lost 8 bases, leaving 9 bases of the junction unmatched. The CDR3 spells CASPNYRGPYNEQFF. In nucleotides, the CDR3 is TGTGCCAGCCCTAATTACAGGGGCCCCTACAATGAGCAGTTCTTC.

The chain is built from TRBV9 and TRBJ2-3; D not resolved. The CDR3 is 14 amino acids. The V gene's germline CDR1 is SGDLS and CDR2 YYNGEE. Deletions cut 0 bases from V and 6 bases from J, with 11 bases between. This CDR3 is CASSVEGLKDTQYF. CDR3 in DNA: TGTGCCAGCAGCGTAGAAGGGCTCAAGGATACGCAGTATTTT.

V and J are TRBV2 and TRBJ1-1; D is undetermined. The CDR3 spans 13 residues. V lost 3 bases, J lost 4 bases, and 9 bases lay in between. Looked up from germline, CDR1 is SNHLY and CDR2 is FYNNEI. CDR3 coding DNA: TGTGCCAGCAGTGAGGCGGCAGCCACTGAAGCTTTCTTT. Protein sequence: CASSEAAATEAFF.

The rearrangement links TRBV27 to TRBJ2-1; 11 bases line up with TRBD1. The V and J ends lost 6 bases and 8 bases, in that order; junction bases with no gene match: 3. This CDR3 has 13 amino acids. Germline V gene sequence: CDR1 MNHEY, CDR2 SMNVEV (reference sequence). The CDR3 nucleotides read TGTGCCAGCAGCCGGACAGGGGGCGATGAGCAGTTCTTC. Protein sequence: CASSRTGGDEQFF.

Comment on this clone: The junction does not match germline at one end; this may be a read error. This chain joins TRBV5-5 and TRBJ2-5, with a tentative D call TRBD2 (5 bases). The germline V gene has CDR1 SGHKS and CDR2 YYEKEE (reference sequence). This CDR3 comprises 15 residues. The CDR3 region is CASSLEGGSKETQYF. CDR3 DNA sequence: TGTGCCAGCAGCTTGGAAGGAGGATCAAAAGAAACCCAGTACTTC.

V and J are TRBV18 and TRBJ1-2; no clear D. This CDR3 spans 11 amino acids. Germline V lookup: CDR1 KGHSH, CDR2 LQKENI. Between the trimmed V and J ends, which lost 3 bases and 11 bases, there was a span of 10 bases. CDR3 in DNA: TGTGCCAGCTCACCTACGACCGAGTACACCTTC. It specifies CASSPTTEYTF.

The chain links TRBV10-2 to TRBJ2-2; no reliable D call. Per the germline V gene, CDR1 is WSHSY and CDR2 is SAAADI. The V and J ends lost 8 bases and 6 bases respectively, with 13 bases between them. The CDR3 covers 13 residues. DNA of the CDR3: TGCGCCAGCCGCATCCGCCCGGCCGGGGAGCTGTTTTTT. Its protein product is CASRIRPAGELFF.

V usage is TRBV29-1 and J usage is TRBJ1-1, with TRBD1 matching 8 bases. This CDR3 is 14 amino acids long. The V gene's germline CDR1 is SQVTM and CDR2 ANQGSEA. The V and J ends lost 6 bases and 0 bases, in that order; junction bases with no gene match: 6. CDR3 amino acids: CSVDVQGVNTEAFF. The CDR3 bases are TGCAGCGTCGACGTACAGGGGGTGAACACTGAAGCTTTCTTT.

This chain links TRBV7-3 with TRBJ2-7; 7 bases align to TRBD1. Germline CDR1 is SGHTA and CDR2 is FQGTGA. This CDR3 contains 14 residues. V lost 8 bases and J lost 9; bases outside the gene matches: 16. The CDR3 sequence is CASAGTAKTGTQYF. The CDR3 nucleotides read TGTGCCAGCGCCGGGACAGCTAAAACGGGGACGCAGTACTTC.

This clone was recorded a few times. This rearrangement joins TRBV2 to TRBJ2-1, with D possibly being TRBD1 (6 bases). The CDR3 extends over 14 amino acids. Trimming cost V 7 bases and J 9 bases, with 19 bases left between them. In germline, CDR1 is SNHLY, CDR2 FYNNEI. CDR3 in amino acids: CASNILRQAREQFF. For the CDR3, the DNA is TGTGCCAGCAATATTCTTCGACAGGCTCGTGAGCAGTTCTTC.

The V gene is TRBV12-5, the J gene TRBJ2-6, with 12 bases matching TRBD1. V shed 5 bases and J 2 bases; nucleotides not matched to a gene: 4. The germline V gene encodes CDR1 LGHNT and CDR2 FRNRAP. The CDR3 is 17 residues long. CDR3 in amino acids: CASGRDRGRPGANVLTF. As DNA, the CDR3 is TGTGCTAGTGGTCGGGACAGGGGGCGACCTGGGGCCAACGTCCTGACTTTC. The full variable domain, in which reference TRBV12-5 and TRBJ2-6 provide the parts outside the CDR3, is DARVTQTPRHKVTEMGQEVTMRCQPILGHNTVFWYRQTMMQGLELLAYFRNRAPLDDSGMPKDRFSAEMPDATLATLKIQPSEPRDSAVYFCASGRDRGRPGANVLTFGAGSRLTVL.

V is TRBV5-6 and J is TRBJ2-6; TRBD2 might be the D (7 bases). This CDR3 has 15 residues. Germline V gives CDR1 SGHDT, CDR2 YYEEEE. V gave up 4 bases and J gave up 17 bases, with 25 bases separating them. The CDR3 DNA reads as TGTGCCAGCAGCCCCCCGGGGGGCAGGGTAGATGTCTTGACTTTC. It codes for CASSPPGGRVDVLTF.

This clone was detected only a few times. The chain employs TRBV7-6 and TRBJ2-7, with unresolved D. This CDR3 is built from 13 residues. Germline V gene data show CDR1 as SGHVS and CDR2 as FNYEAQ. V was pared by 5 bases and J by 3 bases, with 11 bases between. CDR3 loop: CASSPGPNYEQYF. Written as DNA, the CDR3 is TGTGCCAGCAGCCCGGGTCCGAACTACGAGCAGTACTTC. The full variable domain, completed using reference TRBV7-6 and TRBJ2-7, is GAGVSQSPRYKVTKRGQDVALRCDPISGHVSLYWYRQALGQGPEFLTYFNYEAQQDKSGLPNDRFSAERPEGSISTLTIQRTEQRDSAMYRCASSPGPNYEQYFGPGTRLTVT.